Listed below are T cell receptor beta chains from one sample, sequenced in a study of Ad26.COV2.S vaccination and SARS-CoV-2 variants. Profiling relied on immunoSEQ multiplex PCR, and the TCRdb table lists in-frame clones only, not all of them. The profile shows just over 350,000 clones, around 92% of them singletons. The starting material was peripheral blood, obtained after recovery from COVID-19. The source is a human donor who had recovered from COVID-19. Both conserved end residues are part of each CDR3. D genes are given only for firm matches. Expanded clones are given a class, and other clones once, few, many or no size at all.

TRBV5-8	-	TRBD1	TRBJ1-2	CASSPGQGGYGYTF	TGTGCCAGCAGCCCAGGACAGGGAGGCTATGGCTACACCTTC
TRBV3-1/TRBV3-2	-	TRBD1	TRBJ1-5	CASSRGTGGFQPQHF	TGTGCCAGCAGCCGAGGGACAGGGGGTTTTCAGCCCCAGCATTTT
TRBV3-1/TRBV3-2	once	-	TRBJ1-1	CASSQLTNGGSGTEAFF	TGTGCCAGCAGCCAACTTACGAACGGGGGTTCGGGCACTGAAGCTTTCTTT
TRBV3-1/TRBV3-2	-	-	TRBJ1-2	CASSQDSPRRANYGYTF	TGTGCCAGCAGCCAAGATAGCCCCCGCCGAGCTAACTATGGCTACACCTTC
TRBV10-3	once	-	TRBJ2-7	CAISDLSDHGSYEQYF	TGTGCCATCAGTGATTTGTCGGATCACGGATCCTACGAGCAGTACTTC
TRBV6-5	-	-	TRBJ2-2	CASMLEWNTGELFF	TGTGCCAGCATGCTTGAATGGAACACCGGGGAGCTGTTTTTT
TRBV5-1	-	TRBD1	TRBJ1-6	CASSLGQDTNSPLHF	TGCGCCAGCAGCCTTGGACAGGACACTAATTCACCCCTCCACTTT
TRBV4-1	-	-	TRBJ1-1	CASSQERGGQRNTEAFF	TGCGCCAGCAGCCAAGAGCGGGGAGGCCAGAGGAACACTGAAGCTTTCTTT
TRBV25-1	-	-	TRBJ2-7	CASRDRSSYEQYF	TGTGCCAGCAGGGACCGAAGCTCCTACGAGCAGTACTTC
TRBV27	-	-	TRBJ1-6	CASSLSYSSLNSPLHF	TGTGCCAGCAGTTTATCGTACAGTTCTCTTAATTCACCCCTCCACTTT